This T cell receptor (beta chain) appears in the sequencing data of a study of blood T cells in healthy people across ages. Study findings and constraints: As age increased, TCR beta diversity per million T cells fell in a roughly linear fashion.

CDR1 is SGHRS and CDR2 is YFSETQ in the germline V gene. The CDR3 is 15 amino acids. V was trimmed by 0 bases and J by 8 bases, leaving 14 bases between them. Using a J-beta primer mix together with a sample-barcoded 5' primer, a second PCR was run for about 7 to 12 cycles. TCRdb analysed the 5' RACE reads with MiXCR anew, one entry per CDR3 protein. This table has about 1.5 million distinct CDR3 sequences, approximately 43% appearing once. The table lists this clonotype with a few counts. Its antigen is not identified. At least 7 million PBMCs were isolated per sample. The TCR was taken from a woman aged 18 to 35 in good health. The V call is TRBV5-1, the J call TRBJ2-2; D may be TRBD2 (5 bases). The sequencing sample was made of blood. The CDR3 nucleotides read TGCGCCAGCAGCTTGGCCGGCGAGGGCCTAGGGGAGCTGTTTTTT. This sequence encodes CASSLAGEGLGELFF. Full variable domain (missing parts from reference TRBV5-1 and TRBJ2-2): KAGVTQTPRYLIKTRGQQVTLSCSPISGHRSVSWYQQTPGQGLQFLFEYFSETQRNKGNFPGRFSGRQFSNSRSEMNVSTLELGDSALYLCASSLAGEGLGELFFGEGSRLTVL.